One and the same sample provided the 25 T cell receptor beta chains below, sequenced in a study of T-cell reconstitution after alpha-beta-depleted transplantation in children. Unique molecular identifiers were incorporated during preparation of the TCRbeta library. TCRdb ran MiXCR on the PCR reads and lists one entry per CDR3 protein. The sample holds approximately 500,000 distinct CDR3 sequences, 25% to 30% seen once. The sequencing here drew on PBMCs, taken before TCRalphabeta/CD19-depleted stem cell transplant. These TCRs come from a boy under three years old with Wiskott-Aldrich syndrome, due to receive a stem cell transplant.

The V call is TRBV20-1, the J call TRBJ1-5; tentative D call: TRBD1 (5 bases). V lost 4 bases and J 2 bases, leaving 12 bases between the germline ends. Germline V CDR1 and CDR2: DFQATT, SNEGSKA (reference sequence). This CDR3 has 14 amino acids. CDR3 nucleotides: TGCAGTGCTAAGAGCGGGGGTGGCAATCAGCCCCAGCATTTT. This codes for CSAKSGGGNQPQHF.

The CDR3 region is CASSPLAGVRETQYF. CDR3 nucleotide sequence: TGTGCCAGCTCACCACTAGCGGGAGTGCGAGAGACCCAGTACTTC. The chain carries TRBV18 and TRBJ2-5; 9 positions agree with TRBD2. Looked up from germline, CDR1 is KGHSH and CDR2 is LQKENI. J was trimmed by 4 bases and V by 1 base; bases with no gene match: 4. The CDR3 is 15 amino acids.

The genes are TRBV5-1 and TRBJ2-7; D is uncertain. The CDR3 extends over 12 amino acids. V was pared by 0 bases and J by 6 bases, with 7 bases between. Germline CDR1 reads SGHRS; CDR2 reads YFSETQ. CDR3 sequence reads: CASSLGETEQYF. The CDR3 nucleotides are TGCGCCAGCAGCTTGGGAGAAACCGAGCAGTACTTC.

In this sample, this clonotype turned up many times. The chain carries TRBV6-5 and TRBJ2-3; D gene ambiguous. This CDR3 comprises 12 residues. Germline CDR1 MNHEY, CDR2 SVGAGI. The V end lost 7 bases, the J end lost 2 bases, and 7 bases lay between the germline ends. The CDR3 region is CASTGDTDTQYF. CDR3 sequence (DNA): TGTGCCAGCACTGGCGACACAGATACGCAGTATTTT.

The V call is TRBV5-6, the J call TRBJ1-3; tentative D call: TRBD1 (5 bases). V gave up 4 bases and J gave up 4 bases, with 21 bases separating them. CDR3 length: 17 residues. The germline V gene encodes CDR1 SGHDT and CDR2 YYEEEE. This CDR3 is CASSLIGGAKGGNTIYF. The DNA for the CDR3 is TGTGCCAGCAGCCTTATAGGTGGGGCCAAGGGAGGAAACACCATATATTTT.

Only a few counts were recorded for this clonotype. The gene calls are TRBV7-9 and TRBJ1-5; 10 bases are a match to TRBD1. Germline V gene data show CDR1 as SEHNR and CDR2 as FQNEAQ (reference sequence). The junction had 2 bases not matched to a gene; V was cut back by 3 bases and J by 6 bases. The CDR3 sequence is 14 residues long. The CDR3 DNA reads TGTGCCAGCAGCTTGGGACAGGGGACTCAGCCCCAGCATTTT. It yields the protein CASSLGQGTQPQHF.

The J gene is TRBJ2-5, the V gene TRBV28; TRBD1 matches 7 bases. Germline trimming cut 6 bases from V and 5 bases from J; bases unmatched to any gene: 9. CDR1 and CDR2 from the germline V gene are MDHEN and SYDVKM. The CDR3 is 14 amino acids. The CDR3 nucleotides are TGTGCCAGCAGATGGACAGGCGTCGGGGAGACCCAGTACTTC. As protein: CASRWTGVGETQYF.

The chain joins TRBV20-1 to TRBJ1-3; D call uncertain. This CDR3 is built from 15 residues. V lost 5 bases and J 1 base, leaving 15 bases between the germline ends. Germline V gene sequence: CDR1 DFQATT, CDR2 SNEGSKA (reference sequence). CDR3 in amino acids: CSAPRDGLSGNTIYF. CDR3 coding DNA: TGCAGTGCTCCACGTGACGGGCTTTCTGGAAACACCATATATTTT.

This clonotype turned up a few times. V usage is TRBV7-8 and J usage is TRBJ2-1; 10 positions agree with TRBD1. Trimming took 0 bases from V and 1 from J; bases not matched to a gene: 6. The CDR3 is 18 amino acids. Germline-derived CDR1 and CDR2 are SGHVS and FQNEAQ. CDR3 sequence (DNA): TGTGCCAGCAGCTTAGCCGTCGACAGGGGGCAGTCCTACAATGAGCAGTTCTTC. Translated, it gives CASSLAVDRGQSYNEQFF.

This clonotype was observed a handful of times. V usage is TRBV2 and J usage is TRBJ2-7, with D unclear. The V and J ends lost 8 bases and 6 bases respectively, with 14 bases between them. This CDR3 contains 12 residues. Looked up from germline, CDR1 is SNHLY and CDR2 is FYNNEI. CDR3 DNA sequence: TGTGCCAGCGGCCGGGTGGGTGGCGAGCAGTACTTC. Amino acid sequence: CASGRVGGEQYF.

This clonotype was found many times. Relative to the germline gene, one junction end is altered; a read error may explain this. The J gene is TRBJ2-7, the V gene TRBV5-1; D unclear. CDR3 length: 13 amino acids. CDR1 is SGHRS and CDR2 is YFSETQ in the germline V gene. CDR3 sequence (DNA): TGTGCCAGCAGTTTGGGCGGACCCTACGAGCAGTACTTC. It codes for CASSLGGPYEQYF.

The V gene is TRBV7-9, the J gene TRBJ1-2; D is ambiguous. The germline V gene encodes CDR1 SEHNR and CDR2 FQNEAQ (reference sequence). The CDR3 length is 13 residues. The V gene lost 1 base and the J gene lost 8 bases, with 11 bases spanning the gap. As DNA, the CDR3 is TGTGCCAGCAGCTTAGGTTGGGTAAACGGCTACACCTTC. It encodes CASSLGWVNGYTF.

The chain has TRBV11-1 and TRBJ2-4, with 14 bases identical to TRBD2. With 4 bases clipped from V and 1 base from J, the junction kept 6 bases outside the gene matches. CDR3 size: 18 residues. From germline, CDR1 is SGHAT and CDR2 FQDESV (reference sequence). The CDR3 reads CASSYGLAGGGAKNIQYF. In DNA form, the CDR3 reads TGTGCCAGCAGCTACGGACTAGCGGGAGGCGGGGCCAAAAACATTCAGTACTTC.

This clonotype was counted only a few times. The rearrangement uses TRBV5-6 and TRBJ2-5; D could derive from TRBD1 or TRBD2 (5 bases each). Deletions cut 4 bases from V and 5 bases from J, with 15 bases between. Looked up from germline, CDR1 is SGHDT and CDR2 is YYEEEE. The CDR3 sequence is 14 residues long. This chain's CDR3 is CASSPYRGMETQYF. The CDR3 region has the DNA TGTGCCAGCAGCCCGTATCGGGGCATGGAGACCCAGTACTTC.

This clonotype turned up a few times. J is TRBJ2-7 and V is TRBV20-1; D is uncertain. V gave up 0 bases and J gave up 9 bases, with 18 bases separating them. The CDR3 extends over 14 amino acids. CDR1 is DFQATT, CDR2 SNEGSKA, per germline (reference sequence). The CDR3 protein is CSARDGPADLRQYF. The CDR3 DNA reads TGCAGTGCTAGAGATGGGCCGGCGGACCTTAGGCAGTACTTC.

The J gene is TRBJ2-2, the V gene TRBV10-3; 7 positions agree with TRBD1. Germline assignment: CDR1 ENHRY and CDR2 SYGVKD. The CDR3 is 14 residues long. V shed 10 bases, J shed 4 bases, and the junction held 9 bases outside the gene matches. The CDR3 DNA reads TGTGCCACCGGACGACAGGGCCCCACCGGGGAGCTGTTTTTT. Translating it yields CATGRQGPTGELFF.

The chain employs TRBV5-1 and TRBJ2-3, with no clear D. Trimming pared 0 bases from V and 0 bases from J, leaving 8 bases between. The CDR3 has 15 residues. Germline CDR1 reads SGHRS; CDR2 reads YFSETQ. The DNA of the CDR3 is TGCGCCAGCAGCTTGGCGGAGAAAAGCACAGATACGCAGTATTTT. Its translation is CASSLAEKSTDTQYF.

V and J are TRBV6-6 and TRBJ1-5; D not certain. The V end was cut by 7 bases, the J end by 0 bases, with 7 bases between. Germline loops: CDR1 MNHNY, CDR2 SVGAGI (reference sequence). There are 13 residues in the CDR3. The CDR3 coding sequence is TGTGCCAGCAATCCGGTTAGCAATCAGCCCCAGCATTTT. It translates to CASNPVSNQPQHF.

The chain carries TRBV29-1 and TRBJ1-2; D unresolved. Germline loops: CDR1 SQVTM, CDR2 ANQGSEA. The V and J ends lost 4 bases and 4 bases respectively, with 13 bases between them. The CDR3 is 13 amino acids. CDR3 in amino acids: CSVVGVIGYGYTF. In DNA, the CDR3 is TGCAGCGTTGTTGGGGTAATTGGCTATGGCTACACCTTC.

This clonotype came up a few times. V usage is TRBV5-1 and J usage is TRBJ2-2, with 11 nucleotides matching TRBD1. Germline V gene lookup returns CDR1 SGHRS and CDR2 YFSETQ. The CDR3 runs to 15 residues. Losses at the gene ends were 4 bases for V and 5 bases for J; bases not matched to a gene: 4. The CDR3 bases are TGCGCCAGCAGCCGCGGGACAGGGGGAACCGGGGAGCTGTTTTTT. Translating it yields CASSRGTGGTGELFF.

This clonotype was seen more than once but under ten times. The chain is built from TRBV5-1 and TRBJ1-4; D is ambiguous. The germline gives CDR1 SGHRS, CDR2 YFSETQ. The CDR3 has 14 amino acids. Trimming took 1 base from V and 8 from J, leaving 12 bases between them. The CDR3: CASSLPGVGEKLFF. CDR3 nucleotides: TGCGCCAGCAGCTTGCCTGGGGTAGGCGAAAAACTGTTTTTT.

The J gene is TRBJ1-4, the V gene TRBV7-8; D remains unclear. Germline lookup yields CDR1 SGHVS and CDR2 FQNEAQ. The CDR3 contains 14 residues. The germline V and J ends were trimmed by 5 bases and 8 bases, with 15 bases remaining between them. DNA of the CDR3: TGTGCCAGCAGCCCCCGGGAAGGGCACGAAAAACTGTTTTTT. It encodes CASSPREGHEKLFF.

V is TRBV24-1 and J is TRBJ2-1; 7 bases map to TRBD1. The CDR3 has 14 residues. CDR1 and CDR2 from the germline V gene are KGHDR and SFDVKD. The ends lost 1 base at V and 7 bases at J; junction bases unmatched: 3. DNA of the CDR3: TGTGCCACCAGTGATTTTGCCAGGGGGAATGAGCAGTTCTTC. This gives the protein CATSDFARGNEQFF.

This clonotype was picked up a small number of times. The genes are TRBV5-5 and TRBJ1-5; 8 nucleotides line up with TRBD1. The V and J ends lost 3 bases and 4 bases, in that order; junction bases with no gene match: 3. Germline lookup yields CDR1 SGHKS and CDR2 YYEKEE (reference sequence). The CDR3 covers 14 residues. The CDR3 spells CASSSRDRNQPQHF. CDR3 in DNA: TGTGCCAGCAGCTCCCGGGACAGGAATCAGCCCCAGCATTTT.

This clonotype was seen more than once but under ten times. V is TRBV5-1 and J is TRBJ2-5, with a weak D call TRBD1 (6 bases). Deletions cut 4 bases from V and 3 bases from J, with 13 bases between. From germline, CDR1 is SGHRS and CDR2 YFSETQ. The CDR3 has 14 residues. The CDR3: CASSGRDNKETQYF. CDR3 DNA sequence: TGCGCCAGCAGCGGCCGGGACAACAAAGAGACCCAGTACTTC. Based on the CDR3 plus reference TRBV5-1 and TRBJ2-5, the full variable domain is KAGVTQTPRYLIKTRGQQVTLSCSPISGHRSVSWYQQTPGQGLQFLFEYFSETQRNKGNFPGRFSGRQFSNSRSEMNVSTLELGDSALYLCASSGRDNKETQYFGPGTRLLVL.